This T cell receptor (beta chain) was recovered during a study of neurological immune-mediated disorders. The CDR3 is 14 amino acids. The V gene's germline CDR1 is MDHEN and CDR2 SYDVKM. Unmatched junction bases numbered 6, after V lost 6 bases and J lost 2 bases. The cDNA was synthesized by 5'RACE incorporating 10-nucleotide random UMIs. Each CDR3 protein is one row after TCRdb ran MiXCR on the 5' RACE reads. The sample has approximately 77,000 distinct CDR3 sequences; about 9.4% are singletons. This clonotype was recorded at least ten times. The chain employs TRBV28 and TRBJ1-2; 7 bases line up with TRBD1. The material sequenced was PBMCs. The origin of this receptor is a man aged 50 to 59 in good health. Written as DNA, the CDR3 is TGTGCCAGCAGGGATAACAGGGGAAACTATGGCTACACCTTC. This codes for CASRDNRGNYGYTF.